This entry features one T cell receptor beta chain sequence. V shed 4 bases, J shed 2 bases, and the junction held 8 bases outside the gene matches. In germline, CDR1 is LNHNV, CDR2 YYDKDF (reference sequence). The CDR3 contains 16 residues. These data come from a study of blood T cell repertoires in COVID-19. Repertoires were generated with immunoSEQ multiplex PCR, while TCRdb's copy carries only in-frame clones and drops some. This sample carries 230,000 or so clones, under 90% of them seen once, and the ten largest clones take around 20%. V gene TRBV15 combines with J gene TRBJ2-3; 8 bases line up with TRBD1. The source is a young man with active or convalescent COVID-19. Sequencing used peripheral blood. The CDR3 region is CATSKRGQENTDTQYF. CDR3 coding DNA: TGTGCCACCAGCAAAAGGGGACAGGAGAACACAGATACGCAGTATTTT.